Sequencing of this T cell receptor beta chain was carried out in a study of OX40 agonist ivuxolimab in advanced cancers. For the study at large: With a range of roughly 20 to 80, age averaged approximately 54 years, and roughly 80% were male.

In regard to this clone: Its target is not known.

The CDR3 length is 12 residues. V lost 10 bases to trimming and J lost 0 bases; unmatched junction nucleotides: 3. Germline lookup yields CDR1 SGHRS and CDR2 YFSETQ. TCRdb keeps only in-frame clones here, not all; method: immunoSEQ multiplex PCR. This table holds about 84,000 clones, around 90% found once. General study points: There was clonal expansion of CD4+ and CD8+ blood T cells by week 6 at 0.1 to 3.0 mg/kg.

Sample: CD4+ or CD8+ T cells sorted from blood, taken in a trial of the OX40 agonist ivuxolimab. The chain recombines TRBV5-1 with TRBJ2-5; TRBD1 agrees at 7 bases. The sequence was obtained from an adult with an advanced solid tumor such as melanoma, head and neck, liver or kidney cancer. The CDR3 protein is CAAGQDQETQYF. The CDR3 region has the DNA TGCGCCGCAGGACAGGACCAAGAGACCCAGTACTTC.